This entry describes one TCR beta chain. Germline-derived CDR1 and CDR2 are MNHNY and SVGAGI (reference sequence). The CDR3 is 16 amino acids. The J segment lost 0 bases and the V segment lost 6 bases, leaving 7 bases of the junction unmatched. These data are taken from a study of blood T cell repertoires in COVID-19. Whole-study context: Both acute and convalescent COVID-19 samples were obtained from the United States, Italy and Spain.

Original methodology: Reference gene primer amplification yielded estimated nucleated cell counts. Method: immunoSEQ multiplex PCR; TCRdb's copy keeps in-frame clones and lacks some. The V and J calls and clone size were taken over from that table, and D and trimming were inferred from the DNA. The sample contains 200,000 or so clones, roughly 90% of which appear only once. Across about two dozen US areas, participants ranged in age from roughly 18 to 95 years. The chain uses TRBV6-6 and TRBJ2-7, with TRBD1 matching 11 bases. The sample taken for sequencing was PBMCs or T cells enriched from blood (not recorded which). This TCR was sampled from a woman aged 35 to 49 with acute COVID-19. The CDR3 DNA reads TGTGCCAGCAGCCGCGCCGGGACAGGGGGCTCCTACGAGCAGTACTTC. It translates to CASSRAGTGGSYEQYF.